Below are 24 T cell receptor beta chains sequenced from a single sample in a study of CD8 T cells in ankylosing spondylitis. Overall study findings and caveats: Characteristic of ankylosing spondylitis blood, it appeared, was a TCR beta motif comprising roughly 8 highly homologous variants.

These TCRs' antigens remain unknown. Using its own MiXCR run on the 5' RACE reads, TCRdb lists one record per CDR3 protein. The sample has fewer than 450,000 distinct CDR3 sequences, over 15% seen once. The sequencing sample was made of blood, either unsorted or a sorted T cell fraction (not recorded which). These receptors all stem from a male donor with ankylosing spondylitis.

This clonotype was found many times. The rearrangement uses TRBV12-3 or TRBV12-4 and TRBJ2-5; perhaps D is TRBD1 or TRBD2 (5 bases each). Trimming left V 6 bases short and J 8 bases short, with 13 bases between. The CDR3 has 12 residues. The CDR3 spells CASSREGITQYF. CDR3 sequence (DNA): TGTGCCAGCAGCAGAGAGGGGATAACCCAGTACTTC.

V and J are TRBV28 and TRBJ2-7; 9 nucleotides align to TRBD2. Germline V gene data show CDR1 as MDHEN and CDR2 as SYDVKM. This CDR3 contains 16 residues. V lost 5 bases, J lost 3 bases, and 11 bases stayed unmatched. CDR3 nucleotides: TGTGCCAGCAGTCCCTCCCTACTAGCGGGCCACTACGAGCAGTACTTC. It specifies CASSPSLLAGHYEQYF. Variable domain in full (rest from reference TRBV28 and TRBJ2-7): DVKVTQSSRYLVKRTGEKVFLECVQDMDHENMFWYRQDPGLGLRLIYFSYDVKMKEKGDIPEGYSVSREKKERFSLILESASTNQTSMYLCASSPSLLAGHYEQYFGPGTRLTVT.

This clonotype was observed a handful of times. The chain uses TRBV20-1 and TRBJ2-7; 7 bases match TRBD1. The J segment lost 5 bases and the V segment lost 3 bases, leaving 16 bases of the junction unmatched. Looked up from germline, CDR1 is DFQATT and CDR2 is SNEGSKA (reference sequence). This CDR3 region has 16 residues. CDR3 amino acids: CSASGIQGPISDEQYF. DNA for the CDR3: TGCAGTGCTAGTGGGATACAGGGGCCGATCTCTGACGAGCAGTACTTC.

This clonotype was seen a few times. The chain couples TRBV7-2 to TRBJ2-2; 8 bases fit TRBD1. The CDR3 totals 15 residues. Germline-derived CDR1 and CDR2 are SGHTA and FQGNSA. V lost 2 bases and J lost 6; bases outside the gene matches: 5. The CDR3 region is CASSLMDRAAGELFF. In DNA, the CDR3 is TGTGCCAGCAGCTTAATGGACAGGGCTGCCGGGGAGCTGTTTTTT.

The V gene is TRBV20-1, the J gene TRBJ1-1; the D is unclear. Germline loops: CDR1 DFQATT, CDR2 SNEGSKA (reference sequence). V lost 3 bases and J lost 6, with 8 bases in between. The CDR3 has 11 amino acids. In DNA, the CDR3 is TGCAGTGCTAGTCCGGGTCCTGAAGCTTTCTTT. Its translation: CSASPGPEAFF.

CDR3 sequence reads: CASSPSPSRIDTQYF. For the CDR3, the DNA is TGTGCCAGCTCACCATCGCCTTCCCGGATAGATACGCAGTATTTT. This chain links TRBV18 with TRBJ2-3, with D uncertain. The CDR3 contains 15 residues. V was shortened by 2 bases and J by 5 bases, with 14 bases between the two germline ends. Germline V lookup: CDR1 KGHSH, CDR2 LQKENI.

The gene calls are TRBV11-2 and TRBJ2-1; TRBD1 matches 8 bases. Unmatched junction bases numbered 8, after V lost 5 bases and J lost 5 bases. The CDR3 is 15 residues long. Germline values: CDR1 SGHAT, CDR2 FQNNGV. The CDR3, as DNA: TGTGCCAGCAGCAAAACGACAGGGGCCAACAATGAGCAGTTCTTC. Residues: CASSKTTGANNEQFF.

The J gene is TRBJ2-4, the V gene TRBV5-1; D might be TRBD1 (5 bases). Germline V lookup: CDR1 SGHRS, CDR2 YFSETQ. V lost 0 bases and J lost 1, with 17 bases in between. The CDR3 is 18 residues long. CDR3 in amino acids: CASSLGGTDNSAKNIQYF. CDR3 bases: TGCGCCAGCAGCTTGGGGGGTACGGACAACTCTGCCAAAAACATTCAGTACTTC.

The chain uses TRBV6-1 and TRBJ1-1; TRBD1 might be the D (5 bases). The germline gives CDR1 MNHNS, CDR2 SASEGT. Deletions cut 6 bases from V and 4 bases from J, with 15 bases between. This CDR3 contains 14 residues. The CDR3 loop is CASSLQAGGTEAFF. CDR3 coding DNA: TGTGCCAGCAGCTTGCAGGCTGGGGGCACTGAAGCTTTCTTT.

The rearrangement joins TRBV12-3 or TRBV12-4 to TRBJ2-2; 10 positions agree with TRBD2. Losses at the gene ends were 5 bases for V and 3 bases for J; bases not matched to a gene: 6. The CDR3 totals 16 residues. The CDR3 DNA reads as TGTGCCAGCAGTATACGGACTAGCGGATACACCGGGGAGCTGTTTTTT. This gives the protein CASSIRTSGYTGELFF.

A word on this clonotype: One end of the junction varies from germline; a read error may be responsible. The J gene is TRBJ2-7, the V gene TRBV7-7, with 11 bases matching TRBD1. There are 14 residues in the CDR3. CDR1 SSHAT and CDR2 FNYEAQ come from the germline V gene (reference sequence). CDR3 sequence reads: CASSIGQGASEQYF. As DNA, the CDR3 is TGTGCTAGCAGCATCGGACAGGGGGCGAGCGAGCAGTACTTC.

The chain employs TRBV20-1 and TRBJ2-3, with TRBD2 as a possible D gene (7 bases). The V gene's germline CDR1 is DFQATT and CDR2 SNEGSKA (reference sequence). The CDR3 extends over 13 amino acids. Trimming cost V 7 bases and J 4 bases, with 15 bases left between them. The CDR3 loop reads CSGGGAAPDTQYF. CDR3 in DNA: TGCAGTGGGGGGGGGGCGGCCCCAGATACGCAGTATTTT.

The rearrangement links TRBV10-2 to TRBJ2-1; TRBD1 aligns across 7 bases. CDR3 size: 15 residues. Germline V gene data show CDR1 as WSHSY and CDR2 as SAAADI. The ends lost 5 bases at V and 0 bases at J; junction bases unmatched: 4. CDR3 nucleotides: TGCGCCAGCAGTCGACAGGGAAACTCCTACAATGAGCAGTTCTTC. Protein product: CASSRQGNSYNEQFF.

In its sample, this clonotype was seen a few times. V is TRBV28 and J is TRBJ2-2; the D call may be TRBD1 or TRBD2 (5 bases each). CDR1 MDHEN and CDR2 SYDVKM come from the germline V gene. This CDR3 is built from 15 residues. The V gene lost 6 bases and the J gene lost 5 bases, with 16 bases spanning the gap. CDR3: CASSLWGTGTGELFF. CDR3 in DNA: TGTGCCAGCAGCCTTTGGGGGACCGGGACCGGGGAGCTGTTTTTT.

A few counts support this clonotype. This chain links TRBV28 with TRBJ2-7, with TRBD2 matching over 9 bases. CDR1 is MDHEN and CDR2 is SYDVKM in the germline V gene. The V segment lost 5 bases and the J segment 4 bases; nucleotides outside the gene matches: 15. The CDR3 length is 17 residues. CDR3 protein: CASSLAGPVDFIYEQYF. CDR3 coding DNA: TGTGCCAGCAGTCTAGCGGGACCGGTCGATTTCATATACGAGCAGTACTTC. Filled out from reference TRBV28 and TRBJ2-7, the complete variable domain reads DVKVTQSSRYLVKRTGEKVFLECVQDMDHENMFWYRQDPGLGLRLIYFSYDVKMKEKGDIPEGYSVSREKKERFSLILESASTNQTSMYLCASSLAGPVDFIYEQYFGPGTRLTVT.

The CDR3 spells CATSDRTDEAFF. The CDR3 DNA sequence: TGTGCCACCAGTGACAGGACGGATGAAGCTTTCTTT. This chain uses TRBV24-1 with TRBJ1-1; no clear D gene. Trimming pared 4 bases from V and 7 bases from J, leaving 9 bases between. Per germline, CDR1 KGHDR and CDR2 SFDVKD. This CDR3 is built from 12 residues.

This clonotype was observed a few times. The rearrangement joins TRBV20-1 to TRBJ2-1; 14 bases align to TRBD2. Germline V gene data show CDR1 as DFQATT and CDR2 as SNEGSKA (reference sequence). There are 14 residues in the CDR3. The V segment lost 6 bases and the J segment 7 bases; nucleotides outside the gene matches: 5. This CDR3 reads CSARLAGGLNEQFF. DNA for the CDR3: TGCAGTGCGAGACTAGCGGGGGGGTTAAATGAGCAGTTCTTC.

The sample holds a few counts of this clonotype. The rearrangement links TRBV12-3 or TRBV12-4 to TRBJ2-1; the D is unclear. The CDR3 loop spans 14 amino acids. V lost 5 bases to trimming and J lost 2 bases, with 10 bases between them. DNA for the CDR3: TGTGCCAGCAGTCCCAGGTTGCCCTACAATGAGCAGTTCTTC. Its translation: CASSPRLPYNEQFF.

In this sample, this clonotype turned up a few times. The gene calls are TRBV20-1 and TRBJ2-2; 10 positions agree with TRBD1. V was pared by 6 bases and J by 7 bases, with 5 bases of the junction left unmatched. The CDR3 spans 13 residues. Germline V gene lookup returns CDR1 DFQATT and CDR2 SNEGSKA (reference sequence). The CDR3 DNA reads TGCAGTGCAGGGACAGGGGATCACGGGGAGCTGTTTTTT. The encoded protein is CSAGTGDHGELFF.

The chain joins TRBV20-1 to TRBJ2-1; 11 positions match TRBD1. This CDR3 contains 15 residues. Germline CDR1 is DFQATT and CDR2 is SNEGSKA (reference sequence). Germline trimming cut 6 bases from V and 2 bases from J; bases unmatched to any gene: 6. In DNA form, the CDR3 reads TGCAGTGCCGCCCCGGGACAGGGGGCCTACAATGAGCAGTTCTTC. It translates to CSAAPGQGAYNEQFF.

The rearrangement uses TRBV20-1 and TRBJ1-5, with D possibly TRBD1 on 6 matching bases. The V gene lost 3 bases and the J gene lost 5 bases, with 14 bases spanning the gap. CDR1 DFQATT and CDR2 SNEGSKA come from the germline V gene (reference sequence). There are 14 residues in the CDR3. CDR3 DNA: TGCAGTGCTAGTACCGGGGGCGCCTATCAGCCCCAGCATTTT. This encodes CSASTGGAYQPQHF.

This clonotype was seen repeatedly, ten times or more. The genes are TRBV12-3 or TRBV12-4 and TRBJ2-1; maybe TRBD1 (5 bases). Trimming cost V 1 base and J 5 bases, with 12 bases left between them. The CDR3 runs to 15 residues. Here the CDR3 DNA reads TGTGCCAGCAGTTTAGTTCGCGACAGTAACAATGAGCAGTTCTTC. It is translated as CASSLVRDSNNEQFF.

This clonotype was observed a few times. The chain employs TRBV15 and TRBJ2-6; D remains unclear. V was clipped by 9 bases and J by 1 base, with 10 bases between them. This CDR3 has 14 residues. CDR1 is LNHNV, CDR2 YYDKDF, per germline (reference sequence). The CDR3 is CATKRDSGANVLTF. CDR3 nucleotides: TGTGCCACTAAAAGAGATTCTGGGGCCAACGTCCTGACTTTC.

This clonotype came up a few times. The chain uses TRBV12-3 or TRBV12-4 and TRBJ1-5; D ambiguous. The CDR3 consists of 13 residues. Deletions cut 5 bases from V and 7 bases from J, with 12 bases between. The CDR3 DNA reads TGTGCCAGCAGTCCCGCCGCGAACCAGCCCCAGCATTTT. Amino acid sequence: CASSPAANQPQHF.